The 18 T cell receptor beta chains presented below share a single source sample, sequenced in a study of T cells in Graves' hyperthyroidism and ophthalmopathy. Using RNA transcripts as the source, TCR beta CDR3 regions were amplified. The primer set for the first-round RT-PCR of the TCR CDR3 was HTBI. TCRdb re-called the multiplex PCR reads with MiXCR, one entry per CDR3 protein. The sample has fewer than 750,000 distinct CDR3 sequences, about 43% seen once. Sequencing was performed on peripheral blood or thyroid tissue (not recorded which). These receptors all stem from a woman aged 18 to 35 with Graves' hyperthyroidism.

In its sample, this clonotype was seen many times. CDR3 nucleotides: TGTGCCAGCAGCGGGGACGGATCTAGCAATCAGCCCCAGCATTTT. Translated: CASSGDGSSNQPQHF. V is TRBV9 and J is TRBJ1-5, with a weak D call TRBD1 (5 bases). Deletions cut 3 bases from V and 0 bases from J, with 10 bases between. CDR3 length: 15 amino acids. Germline CDR1 SGDLS, CDR2 YYNGEE.

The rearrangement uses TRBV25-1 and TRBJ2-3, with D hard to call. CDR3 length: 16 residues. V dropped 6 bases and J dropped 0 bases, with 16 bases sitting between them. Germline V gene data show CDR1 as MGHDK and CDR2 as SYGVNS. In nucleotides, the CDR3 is TGTGCCAGCAGCCCACTCCCCCAGGACAGCACAGATACGCAGTATTTT. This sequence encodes CASSPLPQDSTDTQYF.

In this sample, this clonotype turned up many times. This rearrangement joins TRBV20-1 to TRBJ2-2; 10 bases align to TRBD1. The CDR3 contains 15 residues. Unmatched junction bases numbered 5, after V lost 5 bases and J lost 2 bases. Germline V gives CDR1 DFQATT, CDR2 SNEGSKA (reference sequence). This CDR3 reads CSADRQGANTGELFF. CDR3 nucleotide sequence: TGCAGTGCTGACCGACAGGGGGCAAACACCGGGGAGCTGTTTTTT.

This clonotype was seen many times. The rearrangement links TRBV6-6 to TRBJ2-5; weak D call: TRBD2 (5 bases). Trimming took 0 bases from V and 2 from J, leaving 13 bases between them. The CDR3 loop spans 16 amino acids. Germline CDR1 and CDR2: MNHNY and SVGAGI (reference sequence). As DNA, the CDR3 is TGTGCCAGCAGTTACTCCGATGGAGCGGATCAAGAGACCCAGTACTTC. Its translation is CASSYSDGADQETQYF.

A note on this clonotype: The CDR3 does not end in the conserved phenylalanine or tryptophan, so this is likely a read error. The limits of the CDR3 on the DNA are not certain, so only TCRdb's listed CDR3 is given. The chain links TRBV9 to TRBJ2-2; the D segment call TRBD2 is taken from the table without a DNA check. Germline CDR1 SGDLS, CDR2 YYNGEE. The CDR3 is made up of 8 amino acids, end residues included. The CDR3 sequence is CASSGGLA.

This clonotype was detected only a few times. The CDR3 reads CAISAPTDTQYF. CDR3 nucleotides: TGTGCCATTAGCGCCCCCACAGATACGCAGTATTTT. V is TRBV10-3 and J is TRBJ2-3; D may be TRBD2 (5 bases). There are 12 residues in the CDR3. CDR1 and CDR2 (germline): ENHRY, SYGVKD. Trimming stripped 9 bases from V and 2 bases from J, with 9 bases between.

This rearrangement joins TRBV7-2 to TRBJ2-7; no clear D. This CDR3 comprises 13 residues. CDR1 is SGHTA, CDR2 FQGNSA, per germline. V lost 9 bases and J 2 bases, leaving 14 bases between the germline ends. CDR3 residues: CASSTGSPYEQYF. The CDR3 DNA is TGTGCCAGTAGCACCGGGTCCCCCTACGAGCAGTACTTC.

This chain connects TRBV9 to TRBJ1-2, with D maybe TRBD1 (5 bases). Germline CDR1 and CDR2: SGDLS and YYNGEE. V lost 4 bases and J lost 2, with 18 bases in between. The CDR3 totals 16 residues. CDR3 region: CASSPQSGAGNYGYTF. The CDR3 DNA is TGTGCCAGCAGCCCGCAGTCTGGGGCGGGCAACTATGGCTACACCTTC.

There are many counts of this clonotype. The CDR3: CASSEYTGGRDTEAFF. The CDR3 DNA reads TGTGCCAGCAGTGAATACACGGGGGGACGAGACACTGAAGCTTTCTTT. The chain employs TRBV27 and TRBJ1-1, with D tentatively TRBD1 (5 bases). Trimming cost V 5 bases and J 3 bases, with 19 bases left between them. The CDR3 has 16 residues. Germline assignment: CDR1 MNHEY and CDR2 SMNVEV (reference sequence).

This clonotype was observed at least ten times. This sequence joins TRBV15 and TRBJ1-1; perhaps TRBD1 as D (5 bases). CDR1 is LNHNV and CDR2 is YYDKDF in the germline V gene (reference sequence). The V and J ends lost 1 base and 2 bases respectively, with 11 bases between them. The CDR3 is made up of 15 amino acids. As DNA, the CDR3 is TGTGCCACCAGCAGAGCAGGAAGGGGAAACACTGAAGCTTTCTTT. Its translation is CATSRAGRGNTEAFF.

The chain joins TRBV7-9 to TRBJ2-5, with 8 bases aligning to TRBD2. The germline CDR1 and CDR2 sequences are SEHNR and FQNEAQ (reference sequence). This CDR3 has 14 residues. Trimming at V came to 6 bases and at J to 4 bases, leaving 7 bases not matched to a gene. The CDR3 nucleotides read TGTGCCAGCAGGACGGGACTAGACGGAGAGACCCAGTACTTC. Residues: CASRTGLDGETQYF.

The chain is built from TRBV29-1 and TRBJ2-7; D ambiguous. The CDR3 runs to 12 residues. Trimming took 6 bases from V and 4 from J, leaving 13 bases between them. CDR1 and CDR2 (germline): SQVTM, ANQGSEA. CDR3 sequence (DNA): TGCAGCGTAGAAAGACCATATTACGAGCAGTACTTC. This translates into CSVERPYYEQYF.

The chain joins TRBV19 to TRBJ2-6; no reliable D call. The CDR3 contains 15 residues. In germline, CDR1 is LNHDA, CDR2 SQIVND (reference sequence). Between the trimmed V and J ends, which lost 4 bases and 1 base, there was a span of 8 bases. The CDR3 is CASSTAGSGANVLTF. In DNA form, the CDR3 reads TGTGCCAGTAGTACTGCTGGGTCTGGGGCCAACGTCCTGACTTTC.

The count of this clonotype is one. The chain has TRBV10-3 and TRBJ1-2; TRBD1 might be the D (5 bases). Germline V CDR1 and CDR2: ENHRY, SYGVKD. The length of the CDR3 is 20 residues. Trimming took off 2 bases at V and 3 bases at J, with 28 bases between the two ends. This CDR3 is CAISEGWDGTGQGAHYGYTF. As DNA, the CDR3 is TGTGCCATCAGTGAGGGTTGGGACGGAACCGGACAAGGAGCTCACTATGGCTACACCTTC.

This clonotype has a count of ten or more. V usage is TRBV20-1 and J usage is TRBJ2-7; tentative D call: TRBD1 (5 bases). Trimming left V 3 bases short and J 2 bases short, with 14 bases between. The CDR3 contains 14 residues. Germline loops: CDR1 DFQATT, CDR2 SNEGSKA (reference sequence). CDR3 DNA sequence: TGCAGTGCTAGTCGGCAGGGCCTTACCTACGAGCAGTACTTC. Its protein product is CSASRQGLTYEQYF.

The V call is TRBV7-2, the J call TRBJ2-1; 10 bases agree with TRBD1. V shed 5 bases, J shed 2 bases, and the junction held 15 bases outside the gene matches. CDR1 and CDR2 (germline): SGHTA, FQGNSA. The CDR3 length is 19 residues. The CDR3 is CASSRLGTGVSPTYNEQFF. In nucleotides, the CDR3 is TGTGCCAGCAGCCGCCTTGGGACAGGGGTGTCTCCTACCTACAATGAGCAGTTCTTC.

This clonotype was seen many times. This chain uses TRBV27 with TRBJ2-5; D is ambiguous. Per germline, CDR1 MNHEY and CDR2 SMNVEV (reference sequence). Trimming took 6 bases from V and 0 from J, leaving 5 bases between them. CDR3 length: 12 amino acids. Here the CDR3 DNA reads TGTGCCAGCAGCCCCGACCAAGAGACCCAGTACTTC. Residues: CASSPDQETQYF.

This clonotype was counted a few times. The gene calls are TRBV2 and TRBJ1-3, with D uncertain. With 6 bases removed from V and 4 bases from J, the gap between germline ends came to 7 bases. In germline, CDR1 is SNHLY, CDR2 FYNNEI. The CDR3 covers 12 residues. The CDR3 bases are TGTGCCAGCAGGACACAGGGAAACACCATATATTTT. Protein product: CASRTQGNTIYF.